One sample yielded the 20 T cell receptor beta chains listed below, sequenced in a study of T cells after yellow fever vaccination. Each CDR3 protein gets one entry after TCRdb re-called the 5' RACE reads with MiXCR. The sample gives about 310,000 distinct CDR3 sequences, around 4% of which show up once; roughly a quarter is in the top ten. Sequencing was performed on PBMCs, taken on the day of the yellow fever booster vaccination. Receptors originate from a man aged 18 to 29 who received the YFV17D yellow fever vaccine.

This clonotype was seen at least ten times. CDR3: CASSLDRGGLGGQYF. CDR3 in DNA: TGCGCCAGCAGCCTGGACAGGGGAGGCCTTGGGGGGCAGTACTTC. This chain connects TRBV5-1 to TRBJ2-7, with TRBD1 identical over 9 bases. Germline CDR1 reads SGHRS; CDR2 reads YFSETQ. The ends lost 4 bases at V and 9 bases at J; junction bases unmatched: 14. This CDR3 has 15 residues.

This clonotype was seen ten or more times. The chain is built from TRBV10-3 and TRBJ2-3, with a tentative D call TRBD2 (5 bases). V lost 0 bases and J 9 bases, leaving 13 bases between the germline ends. Germline V gives CDR1 ENHRY, CDR2 SYGVKD. The CDR3 covers 14 residues. For the CDR3, the DNA is TGTGCCATCAGTGAGTCGTCAGGTCCGGGGACGCAGTATTTT. It yields the protein CAISESSGPGTQYF.

The table lists this clonotype with a few counts. The chain combines TRBV5-4 with TRBJ1-1, with a possible D match to TRBD1 (6 bases). Trimming took 4 bases from V and 6 from J, leaving 16 bases between them. Germline V gives CDR1 SGHNT, CDR2 YYREEE (reference sequence). The CDR3 has 14 amino acids. The CDR3 sequence: CASSPWTRGSEAFF. In DNA, the CDR3 is TGTGCCAGCAGCCCCTGGACCAGGGGTTCTGAAGCTTTCTTT.

The chain joins TRBV12-3 or TRBV12-4 to TRBJ2-5; TRBD2 aligns across 10 bases. This CDR3 is 17 amino acids long. J lost 5 bases, V lost 5 bases, and 14 bases had no gene match. The CDR3 nucleotides are TGTGCCAGCAGTCACCCGTCCCTAGCGGGGGTCGGGGAGACCCAGTACTTC. Protein product: CASSHPSLAGVGETQYF.

There are many counts of this clonotype. The chain has TRBV29-1 and TRBJ2-7; D gene unclear. CDR3 length equals 12 residues. With 4 bases removed from V and 3 bases from J, the gap between germline ends came to 10 bases. The germline V gene has CDR1 SQVTM and CDR2 ANQGSEA. This CDR3 reads CSVVSSRYEQYF. Written as DNA, the CDR3 is TGCAGCGTTGTCTCTAGTCGCTACGAGCAGTACTTC.

This clonotype was detected many times. A junction boundary mismatches the germline segment, possibly from a read error. J is TRBJ1-1 and V is TRBV10-2; D is undetermined. The CDR3 has 13 residues. Germline CDR1 is WSHSY and CDR2 is SAAADI. For the CDR3, the DNA is TGCGCCAGCAGTCAGTCGCAAGCCACTGAAGCTTTCTTT. It translates to CASSQSQATEAFF.

J is TRBJ1-2 and V is TRBV12-3 or TRBV12-4, with D perhaps TRBD1 (5 bases). Deletions cut 0 bases from V and 6 bases from J, with 14 bases between. CDR3 length equals 15 residues. The CDR3 is CASSLALAGRDGYTF. The CDR3 DNA reads as TGTGCCAGCAGTTTAGCCCTCGCCGGCAGGGATGGCTACACCTTC.

This clonotype was picked up a small number of times. The rearrangement uses TRBV5-6 and TRBJ1-2, with 9 bases aligning to TRBD1. This CDR3 contains 15 residues. V shed 0 bases and J 8 bases; nucleotides not matched to a gene: 8. The germline gives CDR1 SGHDT, CDR2 YYEEEE. The CDR3 sequence is CASSLGNYRGPGYTF. The CDR3 DNA is TGTGCCAGCAGCTTGGGAAACTACAGGGGGCCCGGCTACACCTTC.

This clonotype was recorded many times. The chain has TRBV7-2 and TRBJ1-1; D is possibly TRBD1 (5 bases). Germline V CDR1 and CDR2: SGHTA, FQGNSA. The CDR3 covers 15 residues. V dropped 0 bases and J dropped 10 bases, with 18 bases sitting between them. The chain's CDR3 is CASSLAPGTRVLAFF. As DNA, the CDR3 is TGTGCCAGCAGCTTAGCCCCCGGGACTAGGGTGTTAGCTTTCTTT.

This clonotype was detected ten times or more. V and J are TRBV7-2 and TRBJ2-2, with D perhaps TRBD1 (6 bases). The CDR3 consists of 17 residues. Germline values: CDR1 SGHTA, CDR2 FQGNSA. V shed 3 bases and J shed 1 base, with 15 bases lying between them. The CDR3 spells CASSFGQLNWNTGELFF. CDR3 DNA sequence: TGTGCCAGCAGCTTCGGACAGCTAAACTGGAACACCGGGGAGCTGTTTTTT.

This clonotype was seen many times. The chain uses TRBV6-4 and TRBJ2-2; D possibly corresponds to TRBD2 (5 bases). This CDR3 spans 13 amino acids. Per the germline V gene, CDR1 is MRHNA and CDR2 is SNTAGT. V lost 3 bases and J 3 bases, leaving 5 bases between the germline ends. Here the CDR3 DNA reads TGTGCCAGCAGTGAAGCGGACACCGGGGAGCTGTTTTTT. This translates into CASSEADTGELFF.

The genes are TRBV12-3 or TRBV12-4 and TRBJ1-1; 7 nucleotides agree with TRBD1. V was clipped by 5 bases and J by 5 bases; unmatched bases: 11. The length of the CDR3 is 15 residues. The CDR3 bases are TGTGCCAGCAGTCGCCATGACAGGGCCGGGACTGAAGCTTTCTTT. Translated, it gives CASSRHDRAGTEAFF.

The chain employs TRBV2 and TRBJ2-2; a weak D match, TRBD1 (6 bases). Per the germline V gene, CDR1 is SNHLY and CDR2 is FYNNEI. With 8 bases removed from V and 5 bases from J, the gap between germline ends came to 15 bases. The CDR3 runs 14 residues. CDR3 in amino acids: CASAEGQPTGELFF. CDR3 DNA: TGTGCCAGCGCAGAGGGACAACCGACCGGGGAGCTGTTTTTT.

This clonotype appeared many times. The genes are TRBV28 and TRBJ2-5; 7 bases map to TRBD1. Germline assignment: CDR1 MDHEN and CDR2 SYDVKM. V gave up 5 bases and J gave up 5 bases; unmatched junction bases: 8. This CDR3 comprises 14 residues. The CDR3 coding sequence is TGTGCCAGCAGTCGAACAGGGGTAGTGGAGACCCAGTACTTC. It encodes CASSRTGVVETQYF.

The table lists this clonotype with a few counts. This CDR3 is CASRYLRRVDEQFF. In nucleotides, the CDR3 is TGTGCCAGCAGGTACCTAAGGCGGGTGGATGAGCAGTTCTTC. The J gene is TRBJ2-1, the V gene TRBV28, with a tentative D call TRBD2 (5 bases). This CDR3 is built from 14 residues. CDR1 and CDR2 (germline): MDHEN, SYDVKM. Trimming removed 6 bases from V and 8 bases from J, with 17 bases in between.

This clonotype was seen at least ten times. The chain couples TRBV6-2 or TRBV6-3 to TRBJ1-5; D is unclear. V was cut by 2 bases and J by 11 bases, with 19 bases left in between. The CDR3 runs 15 residues. Germline values: CDR1 MNHEY, CDR2 SVGEGT. This CDR3 is CASSYATSSTQAQHF. CDR3 DNA sequence: TGTGCCAGCAGTTACGCAACGTCGAGTACGCAGGCCCAGCATTTT.

This clonotype was found many times. This chain uses TRBV20-1 with TRBJ1-6; possible D gene TRBD1, 5 bases. Germline loops: CDR1 DFQATT, CDR2 SNEGSKA (reference sequence). This CDR3 region has 14 residues. The germline V and J ends were trimmed by 5 bases and 11 bases, with 19 bases remaining between them. CDR3 in amino acids: CSAPVGGEGPPLHF. The CDR3 nucleotides are TGCAGTGCTCCTGTCGGGGGGGAAGGGCCACCCCTCCACTTT.

This chain connects TRBV5-1 to TRBJ1-4, with 7 bases fitting TRBD1. The CDR3 length is 15 residues. In germline, CDR1 is SGHRS, CDR2 YFSETQ. J was trimmed by 0 bases and V by 4 bases; bases with no gene match: 3. The CDR3 DNA reads as TGCGCCAGCAGCGGGACAGTTGCAACTAATGAAAAACTGTTTTTT. Encoded protein: CASSGTVATNEKLFF. The full variable domain, completed using reference TRBV5-1 and TRBJ1-4, is KAGVTQTPRYLIKTRGQQVTLSCSPISGHRSVSWYQQTPGQGLQFLFEYFSETQRNKGNFPGRFSGRQFSNSRSEMNVSTLELGDSALYLCASSGTVATNEKLFFGSGTQLSVL.

This chain's CDR3 is CASSLRQGSEQYF. CDR3 DNA sequence: TGCGCCAGCAGCTTGAGACAGGGTTCCGAGCAGTACTTC. J is TRBJ2-7 and V is TRBV5-1, with TRBD1 identical over 7 bases. With V trimmed by 1 base and J by 6 bases, 4 bases remained unmatched. CDR1 is SGHRS, CDR2 YFSETQ, per germline. The CDR3 consists of 13 residues.

This rearrangement joins TRBV18 to TRBJ1-1, with unresolved D. V lost 4 bases to trimming and J lost 3 bases, with 18 bases between them. The CDR3 covers 16 residues. Germline V gene sequence: CDR1 KGHSH, CDR2 LQKENI. The DNA for the CDR3 is TGTGCCAGCTCACAGAACCGCTTGGGGTCGGACACTGAAGCTTTCTTT. It yields the protein CASSQNRLGSDTEAFF.